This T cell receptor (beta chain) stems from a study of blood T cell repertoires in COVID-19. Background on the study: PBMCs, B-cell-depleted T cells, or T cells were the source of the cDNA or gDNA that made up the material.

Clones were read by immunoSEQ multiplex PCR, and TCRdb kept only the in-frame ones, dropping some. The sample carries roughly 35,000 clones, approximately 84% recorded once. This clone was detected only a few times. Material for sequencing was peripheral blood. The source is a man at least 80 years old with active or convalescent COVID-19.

The CDR3 bases are TGTGCCAGCAGTGATGTGGGCTTAGAATATGGCTACACCTTC. Its protein is CASSDVGLEYGYTF. The V gene is TRBV25-1, the J gene TRBJ1-2; D remains ambiguous. The CDR3 loop spans 14 amino acids. Germline lookup yields CDR1 MGHDK and CDR2 SYGVNS. Trimming cost V 3 bases and J 5 bases, with 13 bases left between them.